A single T cell receptor beta chain is shown here with its context. This entry is derived from a study of CD8 T cells in Susac syndrome. The RNA, about 0.5 to 1 ug, was put through reverse transcription using random hexamers. TCRdb reprocessed the immunoSEQ multiplex PCR reads with MiXCR, giving one entry per CDR3 protein. Of approximately 200,000 distinct CDR3 sequences listed, approximately 94% are singletons. Germline V lookup: CDR1 DFQATT, CDR2 SNEGSKA (reference sequence). V gave up 7 bases and J gave up 5 bases, with 17 bases separating them. The CDR3 is 13 residues long. In the multiple sclerosis control group, patients were treatment-naive and had stable or active relapsing-remitting disease. Negative magnetic isolation gave CD8+ and CD4+ cells; FACS enriched CD8+ TEMRA.

The chain joins TRBV20-1 to TRBJ1-1; D is possibly TRBD1 (5 bases). The sample comprised CD4+ T cells from PBMCs. This TCR derives from a human donor with multiple sclerosis. CDR3 nucleotides: TGCAGTGTCCGGCTGGGGCTGAGGACTGAAGCTTTCTTT. Protein: CSVRLGLRTEAFF.